This T cell receptor (beta chain) came from a study of identifying expanded T cells in peripheral blood. Comments on this clone: Antigen specificity is unknown.

Healthy donors had no documented immune events, such as infections, while sampled. TCRdb keeps only in-frame clones here, not all; method: immunoSEQ multiplex PCR. The table shows about 50,000 clones, with approximately 82% occurring only once. Germline lookup yields CDR1 SGHDN and CDR2 FVKESK. V gave up 4 bases and J gave up 3 bases; unmatched junction bases: 6. This CDR3 is built from 15 residues. General observations from the study: Two-week clone count variance significantly increased as total template count grew. Over around two and four weeks, about 15 and 19 clones changed, versus around 1.2 between replicates.

The chain couples TRBV14 to TRBJ1-1, with 9 bases lining up with TRBD1. The clonotype was recovered from a person aged 18 to 75 in good health. The sample was blood. This chain's CDR3 is CASSLLNRGHTEAFF. In DNA form, the CDR3 reads TGTGCCAGCAGCCTATTGAACAGGGGGCACACTGAAGCTTTCTTT.